This T cell receptor (beta chain) was recorded in a study of CD8 T cells in ankylosing spondylitis. Study-wide points: Seemingly distinctive of ankylosing spondylitis blood was a TCR beta motif formed by eight highly homologous variants.

Note on this clonotype: Its antigen remains unidentified.

Library preparation for TCR beta used quantitative 5'-RACE with molecular barcodes. TCRdb itself ran the 5' RACE reads through MiXCR, one entry per CDR3 protein. Seen here are about 700,000 distinct CDR3 sequences, around 17% observed once, and the top ten hold around 19%. Sequencing was carried out using blood, either unsorted or a sorted T cell fraction (not recorded which). The sequence was obtained from a male donor with ankylosing spondylitis.

CDR3 nucleotide sequence: TGTGCCAGCAGCCAAGTTAGGTCTAGCGGGTACAATGAGCAGTTCTTC. It encodes CASSQVRSSGYNEQFF. This rearrangement joins TRBV3-1 to TRBJ2-1; 8 bases are shared with TRBD2. The CDR3 totals 16 residues. Trimming at V came to 1 base and at J to 4 bases, leaving 6 bases not matched to a gene. Per germline, CDR1 LGHDT and CDR2 YNNKEL (reference sequence).